This T cell receptor (beta chain) derives from a study of PD-L1 blockade in urothelial cancer. TCRdb keeps only in-frame clones here, not all; method: immunoSEQ multiplex PCR. The sample holds about 35,000 clones, roughly a third seen once. V was clipped by 4 bases and J by 9 bases; unmatched bases: 9. This CDR3 region has 16 residues. Germline assignment: CDR1 SGHRS and CDR2 YFSETQ. The TCR originated in a man aged 55-75 years with urothelial cancer. Sequenced material: tumor tissue, taken before atezolizumab (anti-PD-L1) treatment. The chain employs TRBV5-1 and TRBJ2-1, with 14 nucleotides matching TRBD2. The CDR3 region is CASSPGETSGGAEQFF. The CDR3 nucleotides read TGCGCCAGCAGCCCAGGTGAGACTAGCGGGGGGGCTGAGCAGTTCTTC.